Shown below are 27 T cell receptor beta chains from a single sample sequenced in a study of T cell responses to AZD1222 COVID-19 vaccine. Produced via immunoSEQ multiplex PCR; TCRdb's table is partial and in-frame only. The sample consists of over 150,000 clones, 92% of them appearing once. The sample in question was peripheral blood, obtained on day 0 of MenACWY control vaccination. Source of these receptors: an adult in good health.

The rearrangement links TRBV5-5 to TRBJ1-4, with D uncertain. The CDR3 totals 18 residues. V shed 0 bases and J shed 8 bases, with 23 bases lying between them. Germline CDR1 SGHKS, CDR2 YYEKEE (reference sequence). CDR3 in amino acids: CASSLEQFSSPGKEKLFF. In DNA form, the CDR3 reads TGTGCCAGCAGCTTGGAACAGTTCTCCTCCCCGGGGAAAGAAAAACTGTTTTTT.

The genes are TRBV9 and TRBJ1-6, with a tentative D call TRBD1 (6 bases). Germline CDR1 reads SGDLS; CDR2 reads YYNGEE. CDR3 length: 16 amino acids. Trimming removed 2 bases from V and 4 bases from J, with 13 bases in between. The CDR3 spells CASSVLDSKYNSPLHF. CDR3 bases: TGTGCCAGCAGCGTTTTGGACAGCAAATATAATTCACCCCTCCACTTT.

The chain is built from TRBV30 and TRBJ1-1; D may be TRBD1 (6 bases). The CDR3 loop spans 13 amino acids. V dropped 0 bases and J dropped 10 bases, with 15 bases sitting between them. Germline values: CDR1 GTSNPN, CDR2 SVGIG (reference sequence). This CDR3 is CAWSVDSGGGAFF. CDR3 DNA: TGTGCCTGGAGTGTGGACAGTGGGGGGGGAGCTTTCTTT.

The chain carries TRBV29-1 and TRBJ2-1; 9 nucleotides agree with TRBD2. Germline assignment: CDR1 SQVTM and CDR2 ANQGSEA. This CDR3 has 14 residues. Trimming removed 7 bases from V and 2 bases from J; junction bases left unmatched: 6. This CDR3 reads CSAVAGVTYNEQFF. The CDR3 coding sequence is TGCAGCGCAGTAGCGGGAGTGACCTACAATGAGCAGTTCTTC.

The chain is built from TRBV27 and TRBJ1-3; D not resolved. The V end was cut by 0 bases, the J end by 8 bases, with 11 bases between. This CDR3 has 14 amino acids. Germline V gene lookup returns CDR1 MNHEY and CDR2 SMNVEV (reference sequence). CDR3: CASSLSLGRDTIYF. CDR3 bases: TGTGCCAGCAGTTTATCGTTGGGGAGAGACACCATATATTTT.

The CDR3 DNA reads as TGCAGCGCCCTTGAGGCGGAAGAAGCTTTCTTT. The encoded protein is CSALEAEEAFF. The chain uses TRBV29-1 and TRBJ1-1; D gene unclear. The CDR3 has 11 amino acids. V was pared by 7 bases and J by 8 bases, with 14 bases between. CDR1 and CDR2 (germline): SQVTM, ANQGSEA.

The V gene is TRBV6-1, the J gene TRBJ2-1, with a weak D call TRBD1 (6 bases). V was shortened by 4 bases and J by 4 bases, with 20 bases between the two germline ends. Germline CDR1 reads MNHNS; CDR2 reads SASEGT. CDR3 length equals 17 residues. The DNA of the CDR3 is TGTGCCAGCAGTGCCCACAGGGCCCCTCGTCAATACAATGAGCAGTTCTTC. This codes for CASSAHRAPRQYNEQFF.

The J gene is TRBJ2-3, the V gene TRBV28, with TRBD2 identical over 9 bases. V gave up 4 bases and J gave up 4 bases; unmatched junction bases: 6. The length of the CDR3 is 15 residues. Germline V gene sequence: CDR1 MDHEN, CDR2 SYDVKM. The CDR3 DNA is TGTGCCAGCAGTTCCTCAGGCGGGAGGGCAGATACGCAGTATTTT. Its protein product is CASSSSGGRADTQYF.

This chain joins TRBV3-1 (or the pseudogene TRBV3-2) and TRBJ1-5; 7 bases line up with TRBD1. With V trimmed by 3 bases and J by 2 bases, 7 bases remained unmatched. The CDR3 extends over 16 amino acids. Germline CDR1 reads LGHDT; CDR2 reads YNNKEL (reference sequence). The CDR3 sequence is CASSQTPGTGNQPQHF. The CDR3 DNA reads as TGTGCCAGCAGCCAGACCCCTGGGACAGGCAATCAGCCCCAGCATTTT.

V gene TRBV29-1 combines with J gene TRBJ2-7; 10 nucleotides align to TRBD2. The junction had 4 bases not matched to a gene; V was cut back by 0 bases and J by 2 bases. CDR1 and CDR2 from the germline V gene are SQVTM and ANQGSEA. The CDR3 runs to 15 residues. This CDR3 is CSVEDQSGRAYEQYF. CDR3 sequence (DNA): TGCAGCGTTGAAGATCAAAGCGGGAGGGCCTACGAGCAGTACTTC.

V is TRBV28 and J is TRBJ2-2, with TRBD2 matching 9 bases. Looked up from germline, CDR1 is MDHEN and CDR2 is SYDVKM. With V trimmed by 10 bases and J by 3 bases, 12 bases remained unmatched. This CDR3 region has 16 residues. Written as DNA, the CDR3 is TGTGCCACGGTAGCGGGAGATCATTCGGACACCGGGGAGCTGTTTTTT. Protein: CATVAGDHSDTGELFF. Supplemented by reference TRBV28 and TRBJ2-2, the full variable domain reads DVKVTQSSRYLVKRTGEKVFLECVQDMDHENMFWYRQDPGLGLRLIYFSYDVKMKEKGDIPEGYSVSREKKERFSLILESASTNQTSMYLCATVAGDHSDTGELFFGEGSRLTVL.

The J gene is TRBJ1-2, the V gene TRBV27; D possibly corresponds to TRBD1 (5 bases). CDR1 MNHEY and CDR2 SMNVEV come from the germline V gene (reference sequence). The CDR3 is 13 amino acids. Trimming cost V 8 bases and J 1 base, with 11 bases left between them. The CDR3 reads CASGDSFNYGYTF. The CDR3 nucleotides read TGTGCCAGCGGGGACTCCTTTAACTATGGCTACACCTTC.

The V call is TRBV6-4, the J call TRBJ1-2, with D perhaps matching TRBD1 (5 bases). CDR3 size: 16 residues. V was cut by 3 bases and J by 0 bases, with 14 bases left in between. The germline CDR1 and CDR2 sequences are MRHNA and SNTAGT. CDR3 nucleotide sequence: TGTGCCAGCAGTGAAAGATCAGGGCTATCTAACTATGGCTACACCTTC. It yields the protein CASSERSGLSNYGYTF.

The chain combines TRBV29-1 with TRBJ1-6, with 9 bases lining up with TRBD1. Germline assignment: CDR1 SQVTM and CDR2 ANQGSEA. V dropped 6 bases and J dropped 7; count of bases not matched to a gene: 4. This CDR3 is 13 amino acids long. This chain's CDR3 is CSVGQGGNSPLHF. The CDR3 DNA reads TGCAGCGTGGGACAGGGCGGGAATTCACCCCTCCACTTT.

The CDR3 DNA reads as TGCGCCAGCAGCTCCAGCGGGACTAGCCACAATGAGCAGTTCTTC. Amino acids: CASSSSGTSHNEQFF. The J gene is TRBJ2-1, the V gene TRBV5-1; TRBD2 matches 9 bases. The CDR3 contains 15 residues. Trimming cost V 3 bases and J 5 bases; bases outside gene matches: 6. Looked up from germline, CDR1 is SGHRS and CDR2 is YFSETQ. The complete variable domain, with remaining parts taken from reference TRBV5-1 and TRBJ2-1, reads KAGVTQTPRYLIKTRGQQVTLSCSPISGHRSVSWYQQTPGQGLQFLFEYFSETQRNKGNFPGRFSGRQFSNSRSEMNVSTLELGDSALYLCASSSSGTSHNEQFFGPGTRLTVL.

This clone was detected once. The J gene is TRBJ1-1, the V gene TRBV5-5, with D perhaps TRBD1 (5 bases). Trimming left V 1 base short and J 1 base short, with 8 bases between. CDR1 and CDR2 (germline): SGHKS, YYEKEE (reference sequence). The CDR3 length is 14 residues. The CDR3 nucleotides are TGTGCCAGCAGCTTGCACGGGACGAACACTGAAGCTTTCTTT. It specifies CASSLHGTNTEAFF.

The chain has TRBV2 and TRBJ1-4; 7 bases are shared with TRBD1. This CDR3 is built from 15 residues. Germline V CDR1 and CDR2: SNHLY, FYNNEI. V gave up 1 base and J gave up 5 bases; unmatched junction bases: 4. The CDR3, as DNA: TGTGCCAGCAGTGAAGTGGGACAGCCAAATGAAAAACTGTTTTTT. The encoded protein is CASSEVGQPNEKLFF.

The chain uses TRBV27 and TRBJ1-5; D perhaps matches TRBD1 (6 bases). This CDR3 is 13 amino acids long. The ends were cut back, 5 bases at V and 6 bases at J, with 11 bases in the middle. CDR1 and CDR2 (germline): MNHEY, SMNVEV (reference sequence). DNA for the CDR3: TGTGCCAGCAGTGTGGCAGGGGCTCAGCCCCAGCATTTT. Residues: CASSVAGAQPQHF.

The rearrangement links TRBV5-1 to TRBJ2-1; 7 positions agree with TRBD2. There are 17 residues in the CDR3. J lost 3 bases, V lost 0 bases, and 9 bases had no gene match. Germline V CDR1 and CDR2: SGHRS, YFSETQ. The CDR3 region has the DNA TGCGCCAGCAGCTTGGCAACGCGGCTAGCGGTCTACAATGAGCAGTTCTTC. This codes for CASSLATRLAVYNEQFF.

The rearrangement uses TRBV5-1 and TRBJ2-5; D might be TRBD2 (5 bases). Trimming removed 4 bases at V and 0 bases at J, with 10 bases between. The CDR3 has 14 amino acids. Germline CDR1 reads SGHRS; CDR2 reads YFSETQ. The CDR3 sequence: CASSPGVYQETQYF. DNA of the CDR3: TGCGCCAGCAGCCCCGGGGTGTACCAAGAGACCCAGTACTTC.

This clone was seen only once. This chain joins TRBV5-6 and TRBJ1-2, with 7 bases matching TRBD1. CDR3 size: 15 residues. CDR1 is SGHDT and CDR2 is YYEEEE in the germline V gene. The junction had 6 bases not matched to a gene; V was cut back by 2 bases and J by 2 bases. This chain's CDR3 is CASSLSQQGNYGYTF. CDR3 in DNA: TGTGCCAGCAGCTTATCACAACAGGGGAACTATGGCTACACCTTC. The full variable domain, with the rest looked up from reference TRBV5-6 and TRBJ1-2, is DAGVTQSPTHLIKTRGQQVTLRCSPKSGHDTVSWYQQALGQGPQFIFQYYEEEERQRGNFPDRFSGHQFPNYSSELNVNALLLGDSALYLCASSLSQQGNYGYTFGSGTRLTVV.

The rearrangement joins TRBV27 to TRBJ1-6; 7 bases align to TRBD1. The CDR3 consists of 15 residues. Germline CDR1 is MNHEY and CDR2 is SMNVEV (reference sequence). The trim removed 6 bases at V and 7 bases at J, leaving 9 bases unmatched. CDR3 protein: CASSSPGQINSPLHF. CDR3 nucleotides: TGTGCCAGCAGCTCCCCGGGACAGATAAATTCACCCCTCCACTTT.

The J gene is TRBJ1-1, the V gene TRBV7-3; no clear D. CDR1 SGHTA and CDR2 FQGTGA come from the germline V gene. The CDR3 loop spans 17 amino acids. Trimming stripped 4 bases from V and 0 bases from J, with 18 bases between. CDR3 loop: CASSSIPRADMNTEAFF. As DNA, the CDR3 is TGTGCCAGCAGCTCGATCCCTCGGGCAGACATGAACACTGAAGCTTTCTTT.

J is TRBJ1-1 and V is TRBV28; no reliable D call. The V end was cut by 8 bases, the J end by 0 bases, with 10 bases between. The CDR3 covers 13 residues. The germline CDR1 and CDR2 sequences are MDHEN and SYDVKM. As DNA, the CDR3 is TGTGCCAGCCGTGGAAGGATGAACACTGAAGCTTTCTTT. This sequence encodes CASRGRMNTEAFF. Variable domain in full (rest from reference TRBV28 and TRBJ1-1): DVKVTQSSRYLVKRTGEKVFLECVQDMDHENMFWYRQDPGLGLRLIYFSYDVKMKEKGDIPEGYSVSREKKERFSLILESASTNQTSMYLCASRGRMNTEAFFGQGTRLTVV.

The count of this clone is one. The chain couples TRBV28 to TRBJ2-1, with 9 bases matching TRBD2. Germline V CDR1 and CDR2: MDHEN, SYDVKM. The CDR3 runs 16 residues. The trim removed 7 bases at V and 8 bases at J, leaving 15 bases unmatched. In nucleotides, the CDR3 is TGTGCCAGCAAGGTATCACTAGCGGGCTCAGGCCATGAGCAGTTCTTC. Protein product: CASKVSLAGSGHEQFF.

On this clone itself: At the DNA level, this CDR3 is encoded by other sequences in the same sample as well. The chain combines TRBV19 with TRBJ1-5; 7 nucleotides align to TRBD1. The ends lost 3 bases at V and 1 base at J; junction bases unmatched: 3. The CDR3 is made up of 15 amino acids. The V gene's germline CDR1 is LNHDA and CDR2 SQIVND (reference sequence). Written as DNA, the CDR3 is TGTGCCAGTAGTATCTCAGGGGGGAGCAATCAGCCCCAGCATTTT. Amino acids: CASSISGGSNQPQHF.

V and J are TRBV24-1 and TRBJ1-4; a possible D gene is TRBD1 (5 bases). Germline V CDR1 and CDR2: KGHDR, SFDVKD. This CDR3 is built from 13 residues. The ends were cut back, 2 bases at V and 8 bases at J, with 8 bases in the middle. The CDR3 protein is CATSDSRGEKLFF. Here the CDR3 DNA reads TGTGCCACCAGTGATTCAAGGGGAGAAAAACTGTTTTTT.